The rows below give T cell receptor beta chains drawn from one sample of a study of blood T cell repertoires in COVID-19. Method: immunoSEQ multiplex PCR; TCRdb's copy keeps in-frame clones and lacks some. The sample has some 110,000 clones; 70% to 85% are singletons. Sequenced input: peripheral blood. The receptors stem from a man between 50 and 59 years old with acute or convalescent COVID-19. Both conserved end residues are part of each CDR3. The order of the fields is D gene, V gene, clone size, J gene, CDR3 DNA, CDR3 protein. The D gene is left open where the match is weak. Expanded clones get a size class; other rows say once, few or many, or leave the size out.

D: -; V: TRBV2; size: -; J: TRBJ1-6; DNA: TGTGCCAGCACTGGAGGCAGTTATTCACCCCTCCACTTT; CDR3: CASTGGSYSPLHF
D: -; V: TRBV11-2; size: -; J: TRBJ2-2; DNA: TGTGCCAGCAGCTTAGATCAGGGCGCGCCGGGGCTGTTTTTT; CDR3: CASSLDQGAPGLFF
D: -; V: TRBV9; size: few; J: TRBJ1-1; DNA: TGTGCCAGCAGCGCTATCCCAGGGGATCGGACTGAAGCTTTCTTT; CDR3: CASSAIPGDRTEAFF
D: -; V: TRBV9; size: -; J: TRBJ2-7; DNA: TGTGCCAGCAGCGTAGGAGGGAGGAACGAGCAGTACTTC; CDR3: CASSVGGRNEQYF
D: TRBD1; V: TRBV18; size: -; J: TRBJ2-4; DNA: TGTGCCAGCTCACCACCCGGGACAGGGGGGGACATTCAGTACTTC; CDR3: CASSPPGTGGDIQYF
D: -; V: TRBV5-1; size: -; J: TRBJ2-7; DNA: TGCGCCAGCTCCCCACAGCGGACTACCTACGAGCAGTACTTC; CDR3: CASSPQRTTYEQYF
D: TRBD1; V: TRBV19; size: once; J: TRBJ1-2; DNA: TGTGCCAGTAGTTTCGGGACAGGTTCGGGGTATGGCTACACCTTC; CDR3: CASSFGTGSGYGYTF
D: -; V: TRBV27; size: -; J: TRBJ2-5; DNA: TGTGCCAGCAGTTTAAACTGGGCCCAAGAGACCCAGTACTTC; CDR3: CASSLNWAQETQYF
D: TRBD1; V: TRBV6-1; size: -; J: TRBJ1-2; DNA: TGTGCCAGCAGTGACCTTGGACAGGGGGTGAGGGGCTACACCTTC; CDR3: CASSDLGQGVRGYTF
D: -; V: TRBV5-1; size: -; J: TRBJ2-5; DNA: TGCGCCAGCAGCTTGGGGGCCACGCAAGAGACCCAGTACTTC; CDR3: CASSLGATQETQYF
D: TRBD1; V: TRBV20-1; size: -; J: TRBJ2-1; DNA: TGCAGTGCTAGTCCCGGGACAGGGGAGGATGAGCAGTTCTTC; CDR3: CSASPGTGEDEQFF
D: -; V: TRBV19; size: -; J: TRBJ2-1; DNA: TGTGCCAGTAGTATCCGAACAGTCTACAATGAGCAGTTCTTC; CDR3: CASSIRTVYNEQFF
D: -; V: TRBV5-6; size: -; J: TRBJ2-4; DNA: TGTGCCAGCAGCGGAACAGGGTTGGACATTCAGTACTTC; CDR3: CASSGTGLDIQYF
D: TRBD1; V: TRBV7-8; size: -; J: TRBJ2-7; DNA: TGTGCCAGCAGCCTTGGGACAGGGGCCTCCTACGAGCAGTACTTC; CDR3: CASSLGTGASYEQYF
D: -; V: TRBV6-6; size: -; J: TRBJ1-1; DNA: TGTGCCAGCAGTAGCACCGGGACTCCCCTTACCGCTTTCTTT; CDR3: CASSSTGTPLTAFF
D: TRBD1; V: TRBV2; size: -; J: TRBJ1-1; DNA: TGTGCCATCGGACAGGGGGCCGGCACTGAAGCTTTCTTT; CDR3: CAIGQGAGTEAFF
D: TRBD2; V: TRBV19; size: -; J: TRBJ2-1; DNA: TGTGCCAGTAGTATTCCCTCGCGAGCGGGAGTAAGCAATGAGCAGTTCTTC; CDR3: CASSIPSRAGVSNEQFF
D: TRBD1; V: TRBV6-5; size: -; J: TRBJ1-6; DNA: TGTGCCAGCAGGGACAGGGGTGGCTCACCCCTCCACTTT; CDR3: CASRDRGGSPLHF
D: -; V: TRBV4-2; size: few; J: TRBJ2-2; DNA: TGTGCCAGCAGCCAGGGGACTCAGAACACCGGGGAGCTGTTTTTT; CDR3: CASSQGTQNTGELFF
D: TRBD2; V: TRBV9; size: -; J: TRBJ2-1; DNA: TGTGCCAGCAGCGGTGGACTAGCGTATCCGAGGGGTAATGAGCAGTTCTTC; CDR3: CASSGGLAYPRGNEQFF
D: TRBD1; V: TRBV28; size: -; J: TRBJ1-6; DNA: TGTGCCAGCAGTTGGGGACAGCCCTATAATTCACCCCTCCACTTT; CDR3: CASSWGQPYNSPLHF
D: TRBD2; V: TRBV5-4; size: -; J: TRBJ2-1; DNA: TGTGCCAGCAGCCCGAGTGGGACTAGCGGAACAGCCTACAATGAGCAGTTCTTC; CDR3: CASSPSGTSGTAYNEQFF
D: TRBD2; V: TRBV9; size: -; J: TRBJ2-7; DNA: TGTGCCAGCAGCGTAGCCCCGACTAGCGGGAGGATTTTTAACTTC; CDR3: CASSVAPTSGRIFNF
D: -; V: TRBV5-1; size: -; J: TRBJ2-2; DNA: TGCGCCAGCAGCAAAGCCTACAGGGTAGTAGACACCGGGGAGCTGTTTTTT; CDR3: CASSKAYRVVDTGELFF
D: TRBD2; V: TRBV6-5; size: -; J: TRBJ2-7; DNA: TGTGCCAGCAGTCCGGGACTAGATCTCTACGAGCAGTACTTC; CDR3: CASSPGLDLYEQYF
D: TRBD1; V: TRBV27; size: -; J: TRBJ1-6; DNA: TGTGCCAGCAGGGATTTGGGACAGGGTGCTTCACCCCTCCACTTT; CDR3: CASRDLGQGASPLHF
D: -; V: TRBV19; size: once; J: TRBJ1-2; DNA: TGTGCCAGTAGTTTACAGGGAGATGATGGCTACACCTTC; CDR3: CASSLQGDDGYTF
D: -; V: TRBV28; size: -; J: TRBJ1-4; DNA: TGTGCCAGCAGCCCCCAGATAGAAAAACTGTTTTTT; CDR3: CASSPQIEKLFF
D: -; V: TRBV27; size: -; J: TRBJ2-2; DNA: TGTGCCAGCCTGAGGGACTCAAACACCGGGGAGCTGTTTTTT; CDR3: CASLRDSNTGELFF
D: -; V: TRBV4-1; size: -; J: TRBJ1-2; DNA: TGCGCCAGCAGCTCGTGGCAGGGGAAGGCCCGAGGCTATGGCTACACCTTC; CDR3: CASSSWQGKARGYGYTF
D: TRBD1; V: TRBV29-1; size: -; J: TRBJ2-1; DNA: TGCAGCGTTGCGGAGGCAGGGGGCAATGAGCAGTTCTTC; CDR3: CSVAEAGGNEQFF
D: TRBD2; V: TRBV12-5; size: -; J: TRBJ2-1; DNA: TGTGCTAGTGGTTCTAGCGGGGGGCTCAATGAGCAGTTCTTC; CDR3: CASGSSGGLNEQFF
D: TRBD1; V: TRBV19; size: -; J: TRBJ2-6; DNA: TGTGCCAGTAGTCTCGACAGGGCTTTCAGTGGGGCCAACGTCCTGACTTTC; CDR3: CASSLDRAFSGANVLTF
D: TRBD1; V: TRBV3-1/TRBV3-2; size: -; J: TRBJ2-1; DNA: TGTGCCAGCAGCCAAGACTGGGGACAGGGCAATGAGCAGTTCTTC; CDR3: CASSQDWGQGNEQFF
D: -; V: TRBV11-2; size: -; J: TRBJ2-2; DNA: TGTGCCAGCAGCCCCGTTGTAGGACTTTACACCGGGGAGCTGTTTTTT; CDR3: CASSPVVGLYTGELFF
D: TRBD1; V: TRBV19; size: -; J: TRBJ2-1; DNA: TGTGCCAGTAGTACAACAGGGGGTTCTTACAATGAGCAGTTCTTC; CDR3: CASSTTGGSYNEQFF
D: -; V: TRBV19; size: -; J: TRBJ1-5; DNA: TGTGCCAGTAGTAAGGGGGACGGCAATCAGCCCCAGCATTTT; CDR3: CASSKGDGNQPQHF
D: TRBD2; V: TRBV7-3; size: -; J: TRBJ2-6; DNA: TGTGCCAGCAGCTTTCCCGGGACTAGCGGACCCTCTGGGGCCAACGTCCTGACTTTC; CDR3: CASSFPGTSGPSGANVLTF
D: TRBD1; V: TRBV5-5; size: -; J: TRBJ2-7; DNA: TGTGCCAGCAGCTTGGGACAGGGGTACTACGAGCAGTACTTC; CDR3: CASSLGQGYYEQYF
D: -; V: TRBV6-5; size: -; J: TRBJ2-1; DNA: TGTGCCAGCAGGAAGGCGGGGTCGATCTACAATGAGCAGTTCTTC; CDR3: CASRKAGSIYNEQFF
D: TRBD1; V: TRBV12-5; size: few; J: TRBJ1-2; DNA: TGTGCTAGTGGTTTGGGGCAGGGGGCTAGCGGCTACACCTTC; CDR3: CASGLGQGASGYTF
D: -; V: TRBV6-6; size: -; J: TRBJ1-5; DNA: TGTGCCAGCAGTCGTAACAGGGATTTAATTTATGATCAGCCCCAGCATTTT; CDR3: CASSRNRDLIYDQPQHF
D: TRBD1; V: TRBV14; size: -; J: TRBJ1-2; DNA: TGTGCCAGCAGCCACTCGGACAGGCCGCGGGATGGCTACACCTTC; CDR3: CASSHSDRPRDGYTF